One and the same sample provided the 29 T cell receptor beta chains below, sequenced in a study of blood T cells in healthy people across ages. With a J-beta primer mix and a sample-barcoded 5' primer, a second PCR ran about 7 to 12 cycles. TCRdb called the 5' RACE reads again in MiXCR, with one record for every CDR3 protein. The data hold roughly 1.9 million distinct CDR3 sequences, with approximately 39% observed a single time. The sample comprised blood. The receptors here all came from a human donor in good health.

For this clonotype: Without the conserved terminal phenylalanine or tryptophan, this CDR3 likely stems from a read error. The gene calls are TRBV29-1 and TRBJ1-1; D uncertain. V lost 6 bases to trimming and J lost 0 bases, with 8 bases between them. Germline CDR1 SQVTM, CDR2 ANQGSEA. This CDR3 contains 12 residues. The CDR3 coding sequence is TGCAGCGTCCTGCTTATGAACACTGAAGCTTTCTTG. Its protein is CSVLLMNTEAFL.

This sequence joins TRBV12-5 and TRBJ1-6, with D possibly matching TRBD1 (5 bases). The CDR3 contains 13 residues. Looked up from germline, CDR1 is LGHNT and CDR2 is FRNRAP. Trimming stripped 6 bases from V and 14 bases from J, with 17 bases between. CDR3 sequence: CASGSGDVSTLHF. CDR3 DNA: TGTGCTAGTGGATCCGGGGACGTCTCGACCCTCCACTTT.

A note on this clonotype: The junction departs from the called germline gene at one end, perhaps through a read error. The V call is TRBV27, the J call TRBJ2-7; possible D gene TRBD2, 5 bases. There are 13 residues in the CDR3. In germline, CDR1 is MNHEY, CDR2 SMNVEV (reference sequence). CDR3 coding DNA: TGTGTCAGCAGTTGGGGAGACTCCTACGAGCAGTACTTC. Translating it yields CVSSWGDSYEQYF.

This clonotype was found once. V gene TRBV6-2 or TRBV6-3 combines with J gene TRBJ1-1, with a tentative D call TRBD1 (5 bases). Per germline, CDR1 MNHEY and CDR2 SVGEGT. This CDR3 has 14 residues. The ends were cut back, 5 bases at V and 7 bases at J, with 17 bases in the middle. The CDR3: CASSRRQPAGEAFF. For the CDR3, the DNA is TGTGCCAGCAGTAGGCGACAGCCTGCCGGTGAAGCTTTCTTT.

This clonotype has a handful of counts. The chain uses TRBV4-3 and TRBJ1-2, with D maybe TRBD1 (5 bases). V was clipped by 1 base and J by 0 bases, with 9 bases between them. This CDR3 comprises 15 residues. From germline, CDR1 is LGHNA and CDR2 YSLEER. DNA for the CDR3: TGCGCCAGCAGCCAAGGAGGAGGGGCTAACTATGGCTACACCTTC. This gives the protein CASSQGGGANYGYTF.

This clonotype has ten or more counts. V gene TRBV29-1 combines with J gene TRBJ2-1; 14 nucleotides align to TRBD2. This CDR3 has 18 amino acids. Germline V gene lookup returns CDR1 SQVTM and CDR2 ANQGSEA. Trimming removed 2 bases from V and 4 bases from J; junction bases left unmatched: 10. The CDR3 bases are TGCAGCGTTGAAAAGGCGGGCGGGACTAGCGGGGGATACAATGAGCAGTTCTTC. Its translation: CSVEKAGGTSGGYNEQFF.

The chain joins TRBV12-3 or TRBV12-4 to TRBJ2-5; D unclear. This CDR3 spans 14 amino acids. The ends were cut back, 5 bases at V and 1 base at J, with 11 bases in the middle. The CDR3 nucleotides are TGTGCCAGCAGTGTTGGGCGTTTCCAAGAGACCCAGTACTTC. Encoded protein: CASSVGRFQETQYF.

This clonotype showed up just a few times. This chain uses TRBV7-6 with TRBJ2-7; the D gene is possibly TRBD1 (5 bases). V lost 1 base, J lost 7 bases, and 14 bases lay in between. The germline V gene has CDR1 SGHVS and CDR2 FNYEAQ. The CDR3 is 14 residues long. DNA of the CDR3: TGTGCCAGCAGCTTAGGGGTAAGGGCAGGGGAGCAGTACTTC. It codes for CASSLGVRAGEQYF. The variable domain in full, with the rest retrieved from reference TRBV7-6 and TRBJ2-7, is GAGVSQSPRYKVTKRGQDVALRCDPISGHVSLYWYRQALGQGPEFLTYFNYEAQQDKSGLPNDRFSAERPEGSISTLTIQRTEQRDSAMYRCASSLGVRAGEQYFGPGTRLTVT.

V usage is TRBV11-3 and J usage is TRBJ1-1; 9 bases fit TRBD1. The V gene end was trimmed by 3 bases and the J gene end by 4 bases; junction bases not matched to a gene: 12. The CDR3 is 17 residues long. Germline assignment: CDR1 SGHNT and CDR2 YENEEA. DNA for the CDR3: TGTGCCAGCAGCTTGGGACCGGGACAGGGACCGTGCACTGAAGCTTTCTTT. Translated, it gives CASSLGPGQGPCTEAFF.

The V call is TRBV20-1, the J call TRBJ2-1; D perhaps matches TRBD1 (5 bases). The V gene lost 6 bases and the J gene lost 8 bases, with 17 bases spanning the gap. The CDR3 loop spans 13 amino acids. CDR1 DFQATT and CDR2 SNEGSKA come from the germline V gene (reference sequence). CDR3 DNA sequence: TGCAGTGCGAGTTTGCTAGGGGCCGATGAGCAGTTCTTC. It encodes CSASLLGADEQFF.

The chain recombines TRBV4-3 with TRBJ2-7; D is uncertain. Germline CDR1 and CDR2: LGHNA and YSLEER. Between the trimmed V and J ends, which lost 0 bases and 4 bases, there was a span of 10 bases. The CDR3 consists of 14 residues. In DNA, the CDR3 is TGCGCCAGCAGCCAAGATTGGCAGACGTACGAGCAGTACTTC. It yields the protein CASSQDWQTYEQYF.

This clonotype occurred a few times. The chain is built from TRBV20-1 and TRBJ2-7; D unresolved. Per germline, CDR1 DFQATT and CDR2 SNEGSKA (reference sequence). The CDR3 is made up of 11 amino acids. Between the trimmed V and J ends, which lost 6 bases and 3 bases, there was a span of 9 bases. CDR3 loop: CSAEPGYEQYF. The CDR3 DNA is TGCAGTGCCGAACCGGGCTACGAGCAGTACTTC.

This clonotype appeared a few times. For the CDR3, the DNA is TGCAGCGTTGGGGAGGGATCTAGCACAGATACGCAGTATTTT. Amino acids: CSVGEGSSTDTQYF. This sequence joins TRBV29-1 and TRBJ2-3, with 7 positions matching TRBD2. Germline V CDR1 and CDR2: SQVTM, ANQGSEA. Unmatched junction bases numbered 4, after V lost 4 bases and J lost 0 bases. The CDR3 sequence is 14 residues long.

The V and J genes are TRBV7-2 and TRBJ2-3, with D hard to call. CDR1 SGHTA and CDR2 FQGNSA come from the germline V gene. V was trimmed by 7 bases and J by 4 bases, leaving 15 bases between them. The CDR3 spans 14 residues. CDR3 in amino acids: CASTPNHWADTQYF. The CDR3, as DNA: TGTGCCAGCACCCCGAACCATTGGGCAGATACGCAGTATTTT. Together with reference TRBV7-2 and TRBJ2-3, the CDR3 gives the full variable domain: GAGVSQSPSNKVTEKGKDVELRCDPISGHTALYWYRQSLGQGLEFLIYFQGNSAPDKSGLPSDRFSAERTGGSVSTLTIQRTQQEDSAVYLCASTPNHWADTQYFGPGTRLTVL.

The chain is built from TRBV25-1 and TRBJ1-1; D is possibly TRBD1 (5 bases). The CDR3 totals 14 residues. Per the germline V gene, CDR1 is MGHDK and CDR2 is SYGVNS. The germline V and J ends were trimmed by 4 bases and 4 bases, with 13 bases remaining between them. The CDR3 bases are TGTGCCAGCAGTGGCTTACAGGCTCCCACTGAAGCTTTCTTT. Its protein is CASSGLQAPTEAFF.

The chain carries TRBV15 and TRBJ2-7, with D perhaps TRBD1 (6 bases). V was clipped by 1 base and J by 4 bases, with 11 bases between them. Germline CDR1 reads LNHNV; CDR2 reads YYDKDF (reference sequence). This CDR3 spans 14 amino acids. CDR3 region: CATSRANRVYEQYF. The CDR3 DNA sequence: TGTGCCACCAGCAGAGCAAACAGGGTTTACGAGCAGTACTTC. The full variable domain, its missing parts supplied by reference TRBV15 and TRBJ2-7, is DAMVIQNPRYQVTQFGKPVTLSCSQTLNHNVMYWYQQKSSQAPKLLFHYYDKDFNNEADTPDNFQSRRPNTSFCFLDIRSPGLGDTAMYLCATSRANRVYEQYFGPGTRLTVT.

The rearrangement links TRBV29-1 to TRBJ1-4; no clear D. The CDR3 contains 13 residues. V was trimmed by 1 base and J by 4 bases, leaving 7 bases between them. Germline CDR1 reads SQVTM; CDR2 reads ANQGSEA. The CDR3 nucleotides read TGCAGCGTTGAAGGCTATGGTAATGAAAAACTGTTTTTT. Residues: CSVEGYGNEKLFF.

Note on this clonotype: A read error may account for a junction end that differs from germline. This chain links TRBV5-6 with TRBJ1-1, with D unresolved. CDR3 length: 17 amino acids. The germline CDR1 and CDR2 sequences are SGHDT and YYEEEE. The CDR3 loop reads CASSLRLGFVRNTEAFF. The CDR3 nucleotides read TGTGCCAGCAGCTTGAGGTTAGGGTTTGTGAGGAACACTGAGGCTTTCTTT.

V and J are TRBV20-1 and TRBJ2-7; 9 positions agree with TRBD2. Germline V gene lookup returns CDR1 DFQATT and CDR2 SNEGSKA (reference sequence). The V and J ends lost 3 bases and 7 bases, in that order; junction bases with no gene match: 16. The CDR3 loop spans 16 amino acids. CDR3 protein: CSASVRGGLSYNEQYF. The DNA of the CDR3 is TGCAGTGCTAGTGTGCGGGGGGGCCTCTCCTACAATGAGCAGTACTTC.

The genes are TRBV24-1 and TRBJ2-2; perhaps TRBD1 as D (6 bases). The V gene's germline CDR1 is KGHDR and CDR2 SFDVKD. V was cut by 5 bases and J by 5 bases, with 11 bases left in between. The CDR3 extends over 14 amino acids. CDR3 protein: CATSGSRGTGELFF. CDR3 nucleotide sequence: TGTGCCACCAGTGGCTCCAGGGGAACCGGGGAGCTGTTTTTT.

The V gene is TRBV6-5, the J gene TRBJ2-1, with TRBD1 as a possible D gene (6 bases). V was cut by 11 bases and J by 8 bases, with 16 bases left in between. CDR3 length: 12 amino acids. Germline V gene lookup returns CDR1 MNHEY and CDR2 SVGAGI. The CDR3 spells CAARDIDYEQFF. CDR3 DNA: TGTGCCGCCCGGGACATAGACTATGAGCAGTTCTTC.

The V gene is TRBV5-6, the J gene TRBJ2-1, with D possibly matching TRBD2 (6 bases). In germline, CDR1 is SGHDT, CDR2 YYEEEE. The V gene lost 7 bases and the J gene lost 6 bases, with 17 bases spanning the gap. This CDR3 comprises 14 residues. The CDR3 region has the DNA TGTGCCAGCCGACCCCAAGGAGGGGCCAATGAGCAGTTCTTC. Amino acids: CASRPQGGANEQFF.

CDR3 nucleotide sequence: TGCAGTGCCCATGTGGGACTTTTAGAGACCCAGTACTTC. It encodes CSAHVGLLETQYF. The chain links TRBV20-1 to TRBJ2-5, with D possibly matching TRBD2 (6 bases). CDR3 size: 13 residues. V lost 6 bases and J 4 bases, leaving 15 bases between the germline ends. Germline V gene lookup returns CDR1 DFQATT and CDR2 SNEGSKA (reference sequence).

The chain couples TRBV5-1 to TRBJ1-2; D is unresolved. Trimming removed 4 bases from V and 8 bases from J, with 12 bases in between. The CDR3 has 12 amino acids. The germline gives CDR1 SGHRS, CDR2 YFSETQ. CDR3 nucleotides: TGCGCCAGCAGCCTAAATTCTGGGGGCTACACCTTC. Protein product: CASSLNSGGYTF.

The rearrangement uses TRBV7-9 and TRBJ1-1, with no clear D. Trimming removed 5 bases at V and 7 bases at J, with 23 bases between. Germline CDR1 reads SEHNR; CDR2 reads FQNEAQ (reference sequence). There are 16 residues in the CDR3. CDR3 amino acids: CASSRVPRDGWSEAFF. In nucleotides, the CDR3 is TGTGCCAGCAGCCGGGTCCCCCGAGATGGATGGAGTGAAGCTTTCTTT.

The chain couples TRBV7-2 to TRBJ2-7; 8 positions match TRBD1. The J segment lost 4 bases and the V segment lost 8 bases, leaving 10 bases of the junction unmatched. From germline, CDR1 is SGHTA and CDR2 FQGNSA. CDR3 length: 14 residues. CDR3 coding DNA: TGTGCCAGCGGAACAGGGGGTCTGCCTTACGAGCAGTACTTC. Encoded protein: CASGTGGLPYEQYF.

This clonotype turned up a few times. The V gene is TRBV28, the J gene TRBJ1-1; the D is unclear. This CDR3 contains 12 residues. V was shortened by 6 bases and J by 0 bases, with 5 bases between the two germline ends. CDR1 and CDR2 (germline): MDHEN, SYDVKM. CDR3 nucleotides: TGTGCCAGCAGGACGGTGAACACTGAAGCTTTCTTT. It encodes CASRTVNTEAFF.

V gene TRBV6-2 or TRBV6-3 combines with J gene TRBJ2-7, with 7 bases identical to TRBD1. There are 13 residues in the CDR3. Germline-derived CDR1 and CDR2 are MNHEY and SVGEGT. V lost 2 bases to trimming and J lost 3 bases; unmatched junction nucleotides: 1. The CDR3 DNA reads TGTGCCAGCAGTTACCGACAGGGCTACGAGCAGTACTTC. It specifies CASSYRQGYEQYF.

The V and J genes are TRBV29-1 and TRBJ1-2, with D unresolved. CDR1 is SQVTM and CDR2 is ANQGSEA in the germline V gene. V was shortened by 5 bases and J by 4 bases, with 8 bases between the two germline ends. This CDR3 region has 11 residues. This CDR3 reads CSVTEPYGYTF. The DNA for the CDR3 is TGCAGCGTTACAGAACCCTATGGCTACACCTTC.